This entry describes one TCR beta chain. Antigen specificity is unknown. A much larger clone lies one base from this, so it may be a read error. Treatment defined: approximately nine-day PBMC culture with coronavirus spike peptide pools or control peptides (ViraFEST assay). PBMCs were cultured at fewer than 2.5 million per well with 7.5 to 10 IU/ml IL-2 and 8.5 to 10 ug/ml peptide pools. These data belong to a study of vaccination and CD4 T cells after COVID-19. Study summary: Each of the control cultures got a CEFX pool, an HIV-1 Nef pool, or no peptide.

Cultured CD4+ T cell DNA was sequenced using the Oncomine TCR Beta short-read assay. A single record per CDR3 protein comes from TCRdb applying MiXCR to the PCR reads. The repertoire holds roughly 3,600 distinct CDR3 sequences, 17% seen once, with 22% in the top ten. Germline CDR1 MNHEY, CDR2 SMNVEV (reference sequence). CDR3 length equals 14 residues. The TCR sequence derives from a human donor who had recovered from COVID-19. The sequenced sample was CD4+ T cells from blood, cultured in vitro. This rearrangement joins TRBV27 to TRBJ1-2; 7 positions match TRBD1. CDR3 loop: CTSSLKGASYGYTF. The DNA of the CDR3 is TGTACCAGCAGTTTAAAGGGGGCAAGCTATGGCTACACCTTC.